The rows below give T cell receptor beta chains drawn from one sample of a study of cytomegalovirus exposure and HLA in healthy donors. Profiling relied on immunoSEQ multiplex PCR, and the TCRdb table lists in-frame clones only, not all of them. The profile shows 100,000 to 150,000 clones, over 70% of them singletons. The sequencing sample was made of PBMCs. Source of these receptors: a woman aged 45-65 years in good health and CMV-seropositive. The CDR3 runs from the conserved cysteine through the conserved F or W. The order of the fields is J gene, D gene, clone size, V gene, CDR3 DNA, CDR3 protein. D genes are given only for firm matches. Not every row has a clone size; where given, it reads once, few, many or a size class.

TRBJ2-7 TRBD1 . TRBV27 TGTGCCAGCAGAAGGACAGGGTCCTACGAGCAGTACTTC CASRRTGSYEQYF
TRBJ1-4 TRBD1 . TRBV11-2 TGTGCCAGCAGCTTAGAAGGGGACAGGGATGAAAAACTGTTTTTT CASSLEGDRDEKLFF
TRBJ2-7 TRBD2 . TRBV4-3 TGCGCCAGCAGCCAAGATAGCGCCCCCCGACTAGCGGGGGGGCGCGAGCAGTACTTC CASSQDSAPRLAGGREQYF
TRBJ1-1 . few TRBV4-3 TGCGCCAGCAGCCAAGATCAAGGGGCTCTGGGGGCTTTCTTT CASSQDQGALGAFF
TRBJ1-2 TRBD1 . TRBV2 TGTGCCAGCAGTTTCTCCGGACAGGAGGGCTACACCTTC CASSFSGQEGYTF
TRBJ2-3 TRBD2 . TRBV18 TGTGCCAGCTCACCCGGACTAGCGGGGGGTGGAGATACGCAGTATTTT CASSPGLAGGGDTQYF
TRBJ2-1 TRBD2 . TRBV7-9 TGTGCCAGCAGTCCCGGCAGACTAGCGGGAGGCTCAGGGTTCAATGAGCAGTTCTTC CASSPGRLAGGSGFNEQFF
TRBJ2-2 TRBD1 few TRBV7-6 TGTGCCAGCAGCGGGACAGGGACGGGCACCGGGGAGCTGTTTTTT CASSGTGTGTGELFF
TRBJ2-6 . . TRBV5-1 TGCGCCAGCAGCCTACTACAGGTCCCCGGGGCCAACGTCCTGACTTTC CASSLLQVPGANVLTF
TRBJ1-1 TRBD1 few TRBV7-3 TGTGCCAGCAGCGCCACAGGGGGGAACACTGAAGCTTTCTTT CASSATGGNTEAFF
TRBJ2-3 TRBD2 . TRBV7-6 TGTGCCAGCAATCTCGGGGGGAGCACAGATACGCAGTATTTT CASNLGGSTDTQYF
TRBJ1-4 TRBD1 . TRBV7-2 TGTGCCAGCAGCCGGGACAGTTTCGCAACTAATGAAAAACTGTTTTTT CASSRDSFATNEKLFF
TRBJ2-4 TRBD1 . TRBV5-1 TGCGCTCTGGGGGACAGGGTGCTTAGATACATTCAGTACTTC CALGDRVLRYIQYF
TRBJ2-3 TRBD1 . TRBV9 TGTGCCAGCAGCGGTGGGACAGGTTTCAGCACAGATACGCAGTATTTT CASSGGTGFSTDTQYF
TRBJ1-2 . few TRBV4-3 TGCGCCAGCAGCCAAGCGGTTGGCAGGGAGGACTATGGCTACACCTTC CASSQAVGREDYGYTF
TRBJ1-2 . once TRBV30 TGTGCCTGGAGCTCTTTCACTAGTAACTATGGCTACACCTTC CAWSSFTSNYGYTF
TRBJ1-1 . once TRBV7-9 TGTGCCAGCAGTTTACAGGGGAACACTGAAGCTTTCTTT CASSLQGNTEAFF
TRBJ1-5 . . TRBV9 TGTGCCAGCAGCGTAGACAGAGGCAATCAGCCCCAGCATTTT CASSVDRGNQPQHF
TRBJ2-7 TRBD1 . TRBV19 TGTGCCAGTAGTTCGGCTCAGGGGGACTACGAGCAGTACTTC CASSSAQGDYEQYF
TRBJ1-6 TRBD1 . TRBV6-4 TGTGCCACCAAACAAACCGGACAGGGGAATTCACCCCTCCACTTT CATKQTGQGNSPLHF
TRBJ2-5 . . TRBV5-4 TGTGCCAGCAGCCCCGGACTGAGATTCGAAGAGACCCAGTACTTC CASSPGLRFEETQYF
TRBJ2-7 TRBD2 few TRBV6-1 TGTGCCAGCAGGGCTAGCGGGGGATACGAGCAGTACTTC CASRASGGYEQYF
TRBJ2-2 . once TRBV27 TGTGCCAGCAGCGGGACAAACACCGGGGAGCTGTTTTTT CASSGTNTGELFF
TRBJ2-5 . . TRBV30 TGTGCCTGGAGAAGGAGCTCATCTACTGGTAGGACCCAGTACTTC CAWRRSSSTGRTQYF
TRBJ2-5 . . TRBV4-1 TGCGCCAGCAGCTCACTCAGGGTCGGCGAGACCCAGTACTTC CASSSLRVGETQYF
TRBJ2-3 TRBD1 once TRBV6-6 TGTGCCAGCAGGAAAGGACAGGGGATAGATACGCAGTATTTT CASRKGQGIDTQYF
TRBJ1-1 . . TRBV4-1 TGCGCCAGCAGCCAAGAAGGAGGGACGGGCGAAGCTTTCTTT CASSQEGGTGEAFF
TRBJ2-5 TRBD2 once TRBV14 TGTGCCAGCAGCTCCGGACTAGCGGGGGTAGAGACCCAGTACTTC CASSSGLAGVETQYF
TRBJ1-1 . once TRBV5-1 TGCGCCAGCAGCTTGGACGCCAGGGCGCGGAACACTGAAGCTTTCTTT CASSLDARARNTEAFF
TRBJ2-7 TRBD2 once TRBV4-1 TGCGCCAGCAGCCAAGGTTACAGCGGGGCGATATACGAGCAGTACTTC CASSQGYSGAIYEQYF
TRBJ1-5 . . TRBV30 TGTGCCTGGAGTGTTGATAGGAGTCAGCCCCAGCATTTT CAWSVDRSQPQHF
TRBJ2-3 TRBD2 . TRBV7-8 TGTGCCAGCAGTTATGTCGGACGGGGGGGCTATCGATCAAATCTTCCGGATACGCAGTATTTT CASSYVGRGGYRSNLPDTQYF
TRBJ1-1 . once TRBV7-2 TGTGCCAGCAGCCAACAGGAGAACACTGAAGCTTTCTTT CASSQQENTEAFF
TRBJ1-3 . few TRBV18 TGTGCCAGCTCACCATTACCAGATAAAGGAAACACCATATATTTT CASSPLPDKGNTIYF
TRBJ2-1 TRBD2 . TRBV6-1 TGTGCCAGCAGTCAGACTAGCGCAAGCTACAATGAGCAGTTCTTC CASSQTSASYNEQFF
TRBJ2-5 . . TRBV5-1 TGCGCCAGCAGCTTGGCCTCCTCCCAAGAGACCCAGTACTTC CASSLASSQETQYF
TRBJ1-2 . . TRBV28 TGTGCCAGCACGACAGTAGCTAACTATGGCTACACCTTC CASTTVANYGYTF
TRBJ2-7 . . TRBV2 TGTGCCAGCGAGATAGGACTCTACGAGCAGTACTTC CASEIGLYEQYF
TRBJ2-7 TRBD2 . TRBV19 TGTGCCAGTAGGCAACTAGCGGGGGCCTCCTACGAGCAGTACTTC CASRQLAGASYEQYF
TRBJ2-6 . . TRBV6-1 TGTGCCAGCAGTGACGGGGAGTCCAACTCTGGGGCCAACGTCCTGACTTTC CASSDGESNSGANVLTF
TRBJ1-2 . . TRBV7-2 TGTGCCAGCAGCTTAGCTAGCGCCTATGGCTACACCTTC CASSLASAYGYTF
TRBJ2-5 TRBD1 . TRBV19 TGTGCCAGTAGTACGGGACAGGGGGCGAGAAAGACCCAGTACTTC CASSTGQGARKTQYF
TRBJ2-7 TRBD2 . TRBV4-2 TGTGCCAGCAGCCAAGAGCCCTTGACTAGCGGGAGGGGGTCCTACGAGCAGTACTTC CASSQEPLTSGRGSYEQYF
TRBJ2-7 TRBD2 . TRBV7-6 TGTGCCAGCAGCTTATCCAGACTAGCGAGTCCCCACGAGCAGTACTTC CASSLSRLASPHEQYF
TRBJ1-2 TRBD1 . TRBV7-2 TGTGCCAGCAGCCTGGGACAGGTCAGTGCGGCTTATGGCTACACCTTC CASSLGQVSAAYGYTF
TRBJ2-4 TRBD2 . TRBV30 TGTGCCTGGAGTTTGGGCGGGAGGGCGGCAAACATTCAGTACTTC CAWSLGGRAANIQYF
TRBJ1-5 . . TRBV4-3 TGCGCCAGCAGCCAAGTGGAGTCTCCCCGCGGGACCCAGCATTTT CASSQVESPRGTQHF
TRBJ2-5 TRBD2 . TRBV7-2 TGTGCCAGCAGCTTAGGTGCTAGCGGCCCCTATTTAGGAGAGACCCAGTACTTC CASSLGASGPYLGETQYF